The TCR beta chain under discussion was sequenced for a study of OX40 agonist ivuxolimab in advanced cancers. V was clipped by 4 bases and J by 1 base, with 7 bases between them. Germline V gene lookup returns CDR1 SGHNT and CDR2 YENEEA. This CDR3 spans 13 amino acids. The data were produced by immunoSEQ multiplex PCR, yet TCRdb's version contains in-frame clones alone and is incomplete. The data hold 35,000 to 40,000 clones, with roughly 82% observed a single time. Sequencing used CD4+ or CD8+ T cells sorted from blood, obtained in a trial of the OX40 agonist ivuxolimab. The receptor was derived from an adult with an advanced solid tumor such as melanoma, head and neck, liver or kidney cancer. This chain joins TRBV11-3 and TRBJ1-1; D uncertain. The CDR3 coding sequence is TGTGCCAGCAGCTCACGGGGGAACACTGAAGCTTTCTTT. Translated, it gives CASSSRGNTEAFF.